One and the same sample provided the 10 T cell receptor beta chains below, sequenced in a study of response to subunit inactivated influenza vaccine. TCRdb used MiXCR to reprocess the RT-PCR reads, holding one entry per CDR3 protein. The repertoire holds 500,000 to 550,000 distinct CDR3 sequences, under 30% seen once, with 2.5% to 3% in the top ten. Another study also made use of these data, one on T cells expressing NK-cell markers. That publication notes: Researchers built TCR beta cDNA using 5'RACE template switching with UMIs.

The sample here was CD4+ T cells sorted from PBMCs, taken 11 to 12 days after vaccination. These receptors were obtained from a man aged 50-60 years who received an inactivated influenza vaccine.

This clonotype was counted at least ten times. The chain combines TRBV2 with TRBJ2-3; D might be TRBD2 (6 bases). Germline lookup yields CDR1 SNHLY and CDR2 FYNNEI. Trimming pared 2 bases from V and 6 bases from J, leaving 12 bases between. This CDR3 has 14 amino acids. The CDR3 sequence is CASSEPGGRDTQYF. CDR3 bases: TGTGCCAGCAGTGAACCCGGGGGTCGCGATACGCAGTATTTT.

This clonotype was counted between two and nine times. The chain is built from TRBV11-2 and TRBJ2-3; TRBD2 matches 11 bases. Per the germline V gene, CDR1 is SGHAT and CDR2 is FQNNGV. V trimming: 1 base; J trimming: 8 bases; junction bases outside the gene matches: 2. This CDR3 spans 14 amino acids. As DNA, the CDR3 is TGTGCCAGCAGCTTAGCTAGCGGGGGGTCTACGCAGTATTTT. Translated, it gives CASSLASGGSTQYF.

This clonotype came up a few times. This chain connects TRBV28 to TRBJ2-2; TRBD1 matches at 10 bases. Germline lookup yields CDR1 MDHEN and CDR2 SYDVKM. V lost 5 bases and J lost 3; bases outside the gene matches: 6. This CDR3 has 16 amino acids. CDR3 amino acids: CASSTPGQGYTGELFF. The CDR3 coding sequence is TGTGCCAGCAGTACACCGGGACAGGGGTACACCGGGGAGCTGTTTTTT.

This clonotype occurred many times. V and J are TRBV6-2 or TRBV6-3 and TRBJ2-1; unclear D gene. The CDR3 is 13 residues long. Germline V lookup: CDR1 MNHEY, CDR2 SVGEGT. V was cut by 4 bases and J by 6 bases, with 10 bases left in between. The CDR3 protein is CASSSSPGNEQFF. As DNA, the CDR3 is TGTGCCAGCAGTTCATCACCGGGCAATGAGCAGTTCTTC.

This clonotype was seen a few times. The genes are TRBV5-1 and TRBJ2-5, with 9 bases fitting TRBD1. The CDR3 is 17 residues long. V shed 4 bases, J shed 5 bases, and the junction held 15 bases outside the gene matches. Germline CDR1 SGHRS, CDR2 YFSETQ. CDR3 sequence (DNA): TGCGCCAGCAGCCGACGACCCCGGACAGGGGCAATGGAGACCCAGTACTTC. Translating gives CASSRRPRTGAMETQYF. The full variable domain, completed using reference TRBV5-1 and TRBJ2-5, is KAGVTQTPRYLIKTRGQQVTLSCSPISGHRSVSWYQQTPGQGLQFLFEYFSETQRNKGNFPGRFSGRQFSNSRSEMNVSTLELGDSALYLCASSRRPRTGAMETQYFGPGTRLLVL.

The V and J genes are TRBV9 and TRBJ2-1; 8 bases line up with TRBD2. V was pared by 0 bases and J by 4 bases, with 12 bases of the junction left unmatched. Germline CDR1 SGDLS, CDR2 YYNGEE. CDR3 length: 18 amino acids. CDR3 in DNA: TGTGCCAGCAGCGTAGGTCTGGGGCTAACTAGCGGTTACAATGAGCAGTTCTTC. Its protein product is CASSVGLGLTSGYNEQFF.

This clonotype was found a few times. J is TRBJ1-4 and V is TRBV5-1, with a possible D match to TRBD1 (6 bases). The CDR3 is 14 amino acids. Deletions cut 5 bases from V and 7 bases from J, with 15 bases between. CDR1 and CDR2 (germline): SGHRS, YFSETQ. This CDR3 reads CASRTGSKSEKLFF. The CDR3 DNA follows: TGCGCCAGCAGAACAGGGAGCAAAAGTGAAAAACTGTTTTTT.

This clonotype has a handful of counts. This may arise from a read error, as a much more abundant clone is one base away. This chain links TRBV28 with TRBJ1-2, with D uncertain. Germline lookup yields CDR1 MDHEN and CDR2 SYDVKM. Trimming left V 5 bases short and J 3 bases short, with 4 bases between. The CDR3 sequence is 11 residues long. The CDR3, as DNA: TGTGCCAGCAGTGAGGACTATGGCTACACCTTC. This sequence encodes CASSEDYGYTF.

This clonotype has more than one count but fewer than ten. This chain links TRBV29-1 with TRBJ1-1; D gene uncertain. The V gene's germline CDR1 is SQVTM and CDR2 ANQGSEA. The CDR3 is 13 amino acids. V lost 5 bases and J lost 1, with 11 bases in between. In DNA form, the CDR3 reads TGCAGCGTTTCCAGTGGACGGAACACTGAAGCTTTCTTT. Translating gives CSVSSGRNTEAFF.

The chain carries TRBV3-1 and TRBJ1-3; D may be TRBD1 (5 bases). CDR3 size: 16 residues. Germline CDR1 reads LGHDT; CDR2 reads YNNKEL (reference sequence). Trimming removed 4 bases from V and 0 bases from J, with 13 bases in between. The CDR3 loop reads CASSPSGTVSGNTIYF. The CDR3 DNA reads as TGTGCCAGCAGCCCCTCCGGGACGGTCTCTGGAAACACCATATATTTT.